This record looks at one T cell receptor (beta chain) sequence and its context. Data came from immunoSEQ multiplex PCR; TCRdb stores just in-frame clones and leaves some out. The top ten clones hold roughly 3.5% of a sample with approximately 60,000 clones, under 95% of them seen once. These data come from a study of T cell changes during pregnancy in multiple sclerosis. The CDR3 contains 16 residues. Trimming at V came to 7 bases and at J to 9 bases, leaving 18 bases not matched to a gene. Germline loops: CDR1 SGHAT, CDR2 FQDESV (reference sequence). The origin of this receptor is a female donor with multiple sclerosis, enrolled in a pregnancy study. The input for sequencing was CD8+ T cells from peripheral blood mononuclear cells, taken in the third trimester of pregnancy. The J gene is TRBJ2-3, the V gene TRBV11-1; 8 nucleotides match TRBD2. This chain's CDR3 is CASTETAGGESQTQYF. The CDR3 bases are TGTGCCAGCACCGAAACGGCGGGGGGCGAATCTCAGACGCAGTATTTT.